This T cell receptor (beta chain) was observed in a study of neurological immune-mediated disorders. Study-wide results and limits: Because no CDR3 amino acid sequences were shared across subjects by expanded clones, private repertoires were suggested in all groups. In HTLV-1-associated myelopathy, TCR clonal expansion was greatest, and in multiple sclerosis it was least, below healthy controls.

At least ten counts were recorded for this clonotype. Its antigen is not identified. The CDR3 length is 14 residues. Per the germline V gene, CDR1 is DFQATT and CDR2 is SNEGSKA (reference sequence). V gave up 3 bases and J gave up 3 bases, with 14 bases separating them. The cDNA came from 5'RACE with 10-nucleotide random UMIs. Each CDR3 protein gets one entry after TCRdb re-called the 5' RACE reads with MiXCR. The sample records 84,000 or so distinct CDR3 sequences, about a tenth being singletons. The receptor's source is a man aged 40-49 years in good health. The J gene is TRBJ1-1, the V gene TRBV20-1; D call uncertain. Material: PBMCs. In nucleotides, the CDR3 is TGCAGTGCTAGTACACCGGGCCAATACACTGAAGCTTTCTTT. Its translation is CSASTPGQYTEAFF.